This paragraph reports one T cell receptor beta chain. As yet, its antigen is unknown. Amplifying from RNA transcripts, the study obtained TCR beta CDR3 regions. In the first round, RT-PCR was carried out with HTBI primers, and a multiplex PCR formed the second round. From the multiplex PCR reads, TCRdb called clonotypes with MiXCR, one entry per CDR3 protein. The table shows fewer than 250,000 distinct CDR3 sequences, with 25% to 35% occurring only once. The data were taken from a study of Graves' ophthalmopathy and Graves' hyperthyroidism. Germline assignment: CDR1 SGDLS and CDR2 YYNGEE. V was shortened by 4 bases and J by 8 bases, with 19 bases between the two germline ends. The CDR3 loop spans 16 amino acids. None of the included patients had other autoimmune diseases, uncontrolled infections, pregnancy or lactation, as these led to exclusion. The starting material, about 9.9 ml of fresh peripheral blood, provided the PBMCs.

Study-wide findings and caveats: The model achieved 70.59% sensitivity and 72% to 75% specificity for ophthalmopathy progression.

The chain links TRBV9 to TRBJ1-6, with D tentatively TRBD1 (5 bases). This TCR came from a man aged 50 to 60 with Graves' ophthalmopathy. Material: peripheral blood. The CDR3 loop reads CASSTEPQGRHSPLHF. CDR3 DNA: TGTGCCAGCAGCACCGAACCCCAGGGTCGGCATTCACCCCTCCACTTT.